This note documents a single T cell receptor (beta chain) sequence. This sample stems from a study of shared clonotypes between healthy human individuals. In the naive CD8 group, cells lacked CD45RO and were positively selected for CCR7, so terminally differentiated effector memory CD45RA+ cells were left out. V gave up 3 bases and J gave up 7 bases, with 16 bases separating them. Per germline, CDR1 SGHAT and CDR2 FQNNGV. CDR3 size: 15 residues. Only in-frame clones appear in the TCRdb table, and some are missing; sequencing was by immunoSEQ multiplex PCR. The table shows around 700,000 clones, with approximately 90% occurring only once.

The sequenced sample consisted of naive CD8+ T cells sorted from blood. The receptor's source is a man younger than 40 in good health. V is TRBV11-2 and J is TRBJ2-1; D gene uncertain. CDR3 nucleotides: TGTGCCAGCAGCTTCGGGCAGGACCTTACAAATGAGCAGTTCTTC. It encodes CASSFGQDLTNEQFF.